The sequence of this T cell receptor beta chain was determined in a study of blood T cell repertoires in COVID-19 (TCRdb year 2020). About the full investigation: Collaborator samples came from the United States, Italy and Spain and covered acute and convalescent phases of COVID-19. The prospective study material was composed of cDNA or gDNA derived from T cells, B-cell-depleted T cells, or PBMCs. Deeply sampled blood TCRbeta repertoires from subjects exposed to, actively infected with, or recovered from COVID-19 were included in the dataset. The repertoires were released in a freely available public database meant as a resource for research on the immune response to SARS-CoV-2. Samples were obtained from the ongoing ImmuneRACE study (first 160 participants) and from over a thousand subjects provided by 6 global collaborators. Nearly every sample came with metadata listing a de-identified subject ID, COVID-19 status, age in years and sex. Where available, HLA class I and class II types were taken from metadata supplied by the sample provider and were not determined by assay-based typing. Study-wide findings and limitations: How much clinical and demographic metadata was included differed by source and by participant, and the metadata was provided uncurated.

The sample holds a few counts of this clone. Its antigen specificity is not known. Per-nucleotide qualities are absent, and no much larger clonotype sits a single base away. The CDR1 and CDR2 encoded by the germline V gene (reference sequence) are LNHNV and YYDKDF. The CDR3 measures 15 amino acids from cysteine to phenylalanine. The CDR3 DNA has 45 bases and is translated from base 1. V is clipped by 0 bases and J by 4 bases, and the sequence between their germline boundaries is 7 bases long. TCRbeta CDR3 regions were amplified from genomic DNA by means of the immunoSEQ Assay, a bias-controlled multiplex PCR. The authors processed their data as follows. Within the assay, amplification of reference gene primers was used to estimate how many nucleated cells each sample contained. To quantify the absolute abundance of each unique TCRbeta CDR3 rearrangement, sequence reads were collapsed and filtered. Productive Simpson clonality was computed per sample as the square root of Simpson's diversity index over productive rearrangements. Entries here come from immuneACCESS through TCRdb and include only in-frame sequences with V and J called. Some clones fail to appear in such tables; in the studies checked, an unresolved V gene covers under half of the shortfall, and the cause of the remainder is unknown. The D gene and trimming were derived from the DNA, and the V and J assignments and clone size from that table. The sample table holds roughly 120,000 clones, of which more than 60% were seen once. Under 3% of the sample goes to the ten largest clones.

Whole blood was collected in K2EDTA tubes by collaborating institutions according to the institutions' own protocols. For TCRbeta analysis, collaborators shipped samples as frozen whole blood, isolated PBMCs, or DNA extracted from either of those sample types. This receptor chain uses TRBV15 and TRBJ1-6; the D segment could be TRBD1, given 5 matching bases. This receptor was identified in a man aged 50-59 years with acute or convalescent COVID-19. The source material was peripheral blood. The bases are TGTGCCACCAGCAGAGAGGGGGGATATAATTCACCCCTCCACTTT. Translation gives CATSREGGYNSPLHF.